Shown below are 20 T cell receptor beta chains from a single sample sequenced in a study of T cells in Graves' hyperthyroidism and ophthalmopathy. RNA transcripts were the template for amplifying TCR beta CDR3 regions. The HTBI primer set was used in a first-round RT-PCR of the TCR CDR3. TCRdb called the multiplex PCR reads again in MiXCR, with one record for every CDR3 protein. The sample shows a few hundred thousand distinct CDR3 sequences, approximately 15% of them seen only once. Material for sequencing was blood. These receptors were obtained from a woman between 40 and 55 years old with Graves' ophthalmopathy.

This clonotype was counted many times. The gene calls are TRBV19 and TRBJ2-3; TRBD1 matches at 12 bases. V shed 4 bases and J 2 bases; nucleotides not matched to a gene: 4. This CDR3 has 16 amino acids. Germline V gene sequence: CDR1 LNHDA, CDR2 SQIVND (reference sequence). The CDR3 sequence: CASSTRDRGLTDTQYF. The CDR3 DNA follows: TGTGCCAGTAGTACTCGGGACAGGGGGCTCACAGATACGCAGTATTTT.

Only a few counts were recorded for this clonotype. The chain links TRBV29-1 to TRBJ1-1, with D possibly matching TRBD1 (5 bases). Germline V gene lookup returns CDR1 SQVTM and CDR2 ANQGSEA. Deletions cut 6 bases from V and 4 bases from J, with 12 bases between. The CDR3 is 12 residues long. The CDR3: CSVGRARTEAFF. CDR3 coding DNA: TGCAGCGTGGGCAGGGCTCGCACTGAAGCTTTCTTT.

In this sample, this clonotype turned up a few times. The chain combines TRBV3-1 with TRBJ2-5; D is uncertain. CDR1 and CDR2 from the germline V gene are LGHDT and YNNKEL (reference sequence). Trimming left V 6 bases short and J 3 bases short, with 11 bases between. This CDR3 comprises 13 residues. The CDR3 coding sequence is TGTGCCAGCAGGACAACAGCGAAAGAGACCCAGTACTTC. Translation gives CASRTTAKETQYF.

The chain carries TRBV20-1 and TRBJ2-1, with TRBD2 matching over 13 bases. The CDR3 covers 18 residues. Germline V gene lookup returns CDR1 DFQATT and CDR2 SNEGSKA (reference sequence). V shed 0 bases and J 0 bases; nucleotides not matched to a gene: 5. The CDR3 spells CSARDGTSGTSSYNEQFF. In nucleotides, the CDR3 is TGCAGTGCTAGAGACGGGACTAGCGGGACAAGCTCCTACAATGAGCAGTTCTTC.

This clonotype was seen at least ten times. This sequence joins TRBV20-1 and TRBJ2-3; 10 nucleotides match TRBD2. CDR3 length equals 15 residues. Germline trimming cut 5 bases from V and 1 base from J; bases unmatched to any gene: 6. Per the germline V gene, CDR1 is DFQATT and CDR2 is SNEGSKA (reference sequence). The CDR3 region is CSAHLAGERTDTQYF. In DNA, the CDR3 is TGCAGTGCTCATCTAGCGGGGGAGCGCACAGATACGCAGTATTTT.

This clonotype was seen repeatedly, ten times or more. The CDR3 loop reads CASANPRSDEQFF. The DNA of the CDR3 is TGTGCCAGTGCCAACCCTCGGTCGGATGAGCAGTTCTTC. The chain links TRBV19 to TRBJ2-1; D is unresolved. V lost 8 bases to trimming and J lost 8 bases, with 16 bases between them. CDR1 is LNHDA and CDR2 is SQIVND in the germline V gene (reference sequence). The CDR3 runs 13 residues.

This clonotype was recorded many times. The DNA of the CDR3 is TGTGCCAGCACCCGGACAGGGTATGAAAAACTGTTTTTT. Translating it yields CASTRTGYEKLFF. This chain links TRBV7-9 with TRBJ1-4; the match to TRBD1 covers 8 bases. Germline-derived CDR1 and CDR2 are SEHNR and FQNEAQ (reference sequence). The length of the CDR3 is 13 residues. The V gene end was trimmed by 7 bases and the J gene end by 6 bases; junction bases not matched to a gene: 4. The entire variable domain, with the rest obtained from reference TRBV7-9 and TRBJ1-4, is as follows: DTGVSQNPRHKITKRGQNVTFRCDPISEHNRLYWYRQTLGQGPEFLTYFQNEAQLEKSRLLSDRFSAERPKGSFSTLEIQRTEQGDSAMYLCASTRTGYEKLFFGSGTQLSVL.

The CDR3 is CASSPTGVGGNTIYF. The CDR3 region has the DNA TGTGCCAGCAGTCCGACAGGGGTTGGTGGAAACACCATATATTTT. V is TRBV27 and J is TRBJ1-3, with TRBD1 matching 8 bases. With 5 bases clipped from V and 3 bases from J, the junction kept 6 bases outside the gene matches. The germline V gene encodes CDR1 MNHEY and CDR2 SMNVEV (reference sequence). The CDR3 contains 15 residues.

This clonotype was recorded many times. The V gene is TRBV29-1, the J gene TRBJ2-7; a weak D match, TRBD1 (6 bases). V shed 5 bases and J shed 0 bases, with 14 bases lying between them. Germline lookup yields CDR1 SQVTM and CDR2 ANQGSEA. The CDR3 sequence is 14 residues long. Written as DNA, the CDR3 is TGCAGCGTTACCAGGGGTCCCAGCTCCTACGAGCAGTACTTC. Protein sequence: CSVTRGPSSYEQYF.

This clonotype was found many times. V is TRBV2 and J is TRBJ2-5, with D maybe TRBD1 (5 bases). There are 15 residues in the CDR3. Germline V lookup: CDR1 SNHLY, CDR2 FYNNEI. V was trimmed by 6 bases and J by 2 bases, leaving 16 bases between them. The CDR3 DNA reads as TGTGCCAGCAGGCTCGACAGAATTCTTCAAGAGACCCAGTACTTC. Translating gives CASRLDRILQETQYF. Full variable domain (remainder filled in from reference TRBV2 and TRBJ2-5): EPEVTQTPSHQVTQMGQEVILRCVPISNHLYFYWYRQILGQKVEFLVSFYNNEISEKSEIFDDQFSVERPDGSNFTLKIRSTKLEDSAMYFCASRLDRILQETQYFGPGTRLLVL.

This clonotype was observed many times. The CDR3 nucleotides read TGTGCCAGCAGCCCCCTGGACTCCATAGCTTTCTTT. Translation gives CASSPLDSIAFF. The V gene is TRBV11-3, the J gene TRBJ1-1; no reliable D call. The CDR3 has 12 residues. V was cut by 5 bases and J by 10 bases, with 14 bases left in between. The V gene's germline CDR1 is SGHNT and CDR2 YENEEA.

This clonotype was picked up many times. The chain joins TRBV3-1 to TRBJ2-1; D not resolved. V gave up 4 bases and J gave up 9 bases, with 10 bases separating them. This CDR3 region has 12 residues. Germline CDR1 reads LGHDT; CDR2 reads YNNKEL (reference sequence). CDR3 in amino acids: CASSPSLGEQFF. DNA of the CDR3: TGTGCCAGCAGCCCCTCGTTGGGTGAGCAGTTCTTC.

This clonotype was picked up many times. This chain uses TRBV28 with TRBJ1-1, with a tentative D call TRBD1 (6 bases). Germline values: CDR1 MDHEN, CDR2 SYDVKM. Trimming took off 6 bases at V and 1 base at J, with 15 bases between the two ends. This CDR3 has 15 amino acids. The DNA of the CDR3 is TGTGCCAGCAGACGAACACAGGGAGAGAACACTGAAGCTTTCTTT. Its translation: CASRRTQGENTEAFF.

The V call is TRBV11-2, the J call TRBJ1-5, with unresolved D. This CDR3 is 14 amino acids long. Germline loops: CDR1 SGHAT, CDR2 FQNNGV. V gave up 5 bases and J gave up 4 bases, with 12 bases separating them. The CDR3 sequence: CASSDDGLNQPQHF. DNA for the CDR3: TGTGCCAGCAGCGACGACGGACTAAATCAGCCCCAGCATTTT.

This clonotype appeared a few times. V and J are TRBV20-1 and TRBJ2-5; D is ambiguous. This CDR3 has 20 amino acids. CDR1 is DFQATT and CDR2 is SNEGSKA in the germline V gene (reference sequence). The germline V and J ends were trimmed by 1 base and 0 bases, with 27 bases remaining between them. The CDR3 bases are TGCAGTGCTAGAGGTCCCCGGGCTCAACCAAGCTCCCTGTACCAAGAGACCCAGTACTTC. This translates into CSARGPRAQPSSLYQETQYF.

This clonotype was found many times. The gene calls are TRBV20-1 and TRBJ2-3, with 8 bases identical to TRBD2. Germline V gene data show CDR1 as DFQATT and CDR2 as SNEGSKA (reference sequence). Trimming cost V 5 bases and J 4 bases; bases outside gene matches: 11. There are 15 residues in the CDR3. CDR3 coding DNA: TGCAGTGCTGAGGCTACGGGAGGGGGGGCAGATACGCAGTATTTT. This gives the protein CSAEATGGGADTQYF.

The V call is TRBV7-2, the J call TRBJ2-4; D is uncertain. Between the trimmed V and J ends, which lost 1 base and 6 bases, there was a span of 7 bases. The CDR3 is 13 amino acids. Germline V gene lookup returns CDR1 SGHTA and CDR2 FQGNSA. In nucleotides, the CDR3 is TGTGCCAGCAGCTTAGTTTGGAGAAACATTCAGTACTTC. Protein: CASSLVWRNIQYF.

The V gene is TRBV5-4, the J gene TRBJ2-7, with TRBD2 matching over 7 bases. Germline CDR1 is SGHNT and CDR2 is YYREEE (reference sequence). The CDR3 consists of 16 residues. Losses at the gene ends were 4 bases for V and 6 bases for J; bases not matched to a gene: 16. The CDR3 loop is CASSPAFMGGSTEQYF. CDR3 coding DNA: TGTGCCAGCAGCCCCGCATTTATGGGGGGGAGTACCGAGCAGTACTTC.

This clonotype occurred many times. The chain links TRBV10-3 to TRBJ2-1; TRBD1 matches at 7 bases. J was trimmed by 2 bases and V by 6 bases; bases with no gene match: 7. This CDR3 contains 15 residues. Germline V CDR1 and CDR2: ENHRY, SYGVKD. DNA of the CDR3: TGTGCCATCAGCTCCGGGACAGTGGCCTACAATGAGCAGTTCTTC. The encoded protein is CAISSGTVAYNEQFF.

Ten or more counts support this clonotype. CDR3 bases: TGTGCCAGCAGTTACGCGGGAGATAGCAATCAGCCCCAGCATTTT. Protein: CASSYAGDSNQPQHF. The chain links TRBV6-2 or TRBV6-3 to TRBJ1-5; no clear D gene. The CDR3 consists of 15 residues. Trimming pared 2 bases from V and 0 bases from J, leaving 8 bases between. The germline V gene has CDR1 MNHEY and CDR2 SVGEGT.